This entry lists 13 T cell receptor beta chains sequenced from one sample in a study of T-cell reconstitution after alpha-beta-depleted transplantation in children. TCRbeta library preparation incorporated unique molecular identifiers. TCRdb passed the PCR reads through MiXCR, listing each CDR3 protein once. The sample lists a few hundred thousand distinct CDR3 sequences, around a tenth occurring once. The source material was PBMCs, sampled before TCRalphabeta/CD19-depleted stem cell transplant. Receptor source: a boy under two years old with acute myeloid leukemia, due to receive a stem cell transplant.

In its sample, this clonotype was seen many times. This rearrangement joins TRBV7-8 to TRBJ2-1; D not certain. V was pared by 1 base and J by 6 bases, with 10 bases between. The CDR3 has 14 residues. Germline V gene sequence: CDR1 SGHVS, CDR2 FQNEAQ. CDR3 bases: TGTGCCAGCAGCTTAGAGCTCGTATTCAATGAGCAGTTCTTC. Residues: CASSLELVFNEQFF.

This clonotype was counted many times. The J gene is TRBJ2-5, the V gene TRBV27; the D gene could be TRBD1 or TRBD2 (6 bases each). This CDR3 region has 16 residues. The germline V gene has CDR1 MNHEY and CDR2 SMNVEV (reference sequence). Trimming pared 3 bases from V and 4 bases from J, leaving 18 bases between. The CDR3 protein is CASSFYVGGQRETQYF. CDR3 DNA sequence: TGTGCCAGCAGTTTCTACGTTGGGGGGCAGAGAGAGACCCAGTACTTC.

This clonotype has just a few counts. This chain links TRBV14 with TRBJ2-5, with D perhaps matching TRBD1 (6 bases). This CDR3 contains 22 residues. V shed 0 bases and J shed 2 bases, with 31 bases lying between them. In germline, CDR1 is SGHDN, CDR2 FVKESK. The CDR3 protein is CASSQDHVWWGPQATIQETQYF. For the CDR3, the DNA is TGTGCCAGCAGCCAAGATCATGTGTGGTGGGGGCCCCAAGCGACGATACAAGAGACCCAGTACTTC.

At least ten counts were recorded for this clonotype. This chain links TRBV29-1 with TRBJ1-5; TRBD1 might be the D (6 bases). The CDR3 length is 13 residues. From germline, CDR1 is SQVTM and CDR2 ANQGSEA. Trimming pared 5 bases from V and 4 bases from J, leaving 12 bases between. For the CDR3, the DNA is TGCAGCGTTAGGACAGCGATTAATCAGCCCCAGCATTTT. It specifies CSVRTAINQPQHF.

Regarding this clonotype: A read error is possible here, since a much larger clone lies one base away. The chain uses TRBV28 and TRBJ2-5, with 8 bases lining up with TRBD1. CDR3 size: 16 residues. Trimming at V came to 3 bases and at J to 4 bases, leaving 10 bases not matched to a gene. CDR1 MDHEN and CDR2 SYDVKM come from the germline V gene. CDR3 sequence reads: CASSFWGQVRVETQYF. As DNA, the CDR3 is TGTGCCAGCAGTTTTTGGGGACAGGTGAGGGTAGAGACCCAGTACTTC.

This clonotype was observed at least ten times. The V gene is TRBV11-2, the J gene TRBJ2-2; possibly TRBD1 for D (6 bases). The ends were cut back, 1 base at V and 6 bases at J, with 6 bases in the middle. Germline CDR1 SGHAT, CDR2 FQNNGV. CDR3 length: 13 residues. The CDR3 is CASSLGGPGELFF. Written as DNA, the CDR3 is TGTGCCAGCAGCTTAGGGGGGCCCGGGGAGCTGTTTTTT.

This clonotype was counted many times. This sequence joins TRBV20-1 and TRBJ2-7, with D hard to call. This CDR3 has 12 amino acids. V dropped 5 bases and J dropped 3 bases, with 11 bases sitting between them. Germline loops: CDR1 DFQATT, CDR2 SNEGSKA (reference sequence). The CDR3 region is CSALYRNYEQYF. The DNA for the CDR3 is TGCAGTGCTCTTTATCGGAACTACGAGCAGTACTTC.

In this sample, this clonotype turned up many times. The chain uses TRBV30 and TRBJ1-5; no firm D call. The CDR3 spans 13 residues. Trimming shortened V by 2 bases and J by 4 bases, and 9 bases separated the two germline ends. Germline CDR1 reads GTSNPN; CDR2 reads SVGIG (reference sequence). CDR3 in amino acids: CAWSIGPNQPQHF. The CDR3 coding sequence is TGTGCCTGGAGTATAGGACCGAATCAGCCCCAGCATTTT.

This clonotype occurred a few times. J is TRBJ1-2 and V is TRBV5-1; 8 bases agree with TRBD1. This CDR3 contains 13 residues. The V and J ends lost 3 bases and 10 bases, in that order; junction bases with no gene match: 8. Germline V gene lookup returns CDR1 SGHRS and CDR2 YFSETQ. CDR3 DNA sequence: TGCGCCAGCAGCTCCGGACAGGGACCCTCCTACACCTTC. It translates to CASSSGQGPSYTF. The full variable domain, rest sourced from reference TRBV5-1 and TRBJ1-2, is KAGVTQTPRYLIKTRGQQVTLSCSPISGHRSVSWYQQTPGQGLQFLFEYFSETQRNKGNFPGRFSGRQFSNSRSEMNVSTLELGDSALYLCASSSGQGPSYTFGSGTRLTVV.

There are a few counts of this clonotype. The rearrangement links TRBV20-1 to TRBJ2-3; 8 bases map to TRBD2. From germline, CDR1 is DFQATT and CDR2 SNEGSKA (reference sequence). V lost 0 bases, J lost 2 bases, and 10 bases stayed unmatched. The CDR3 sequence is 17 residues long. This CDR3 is CSARDLLSGGPTDTQYF. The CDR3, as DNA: TGCAGTGCTAGAGATCTGCTAAGCGGGGGCCCCACAGATACGCAGTATTTT.

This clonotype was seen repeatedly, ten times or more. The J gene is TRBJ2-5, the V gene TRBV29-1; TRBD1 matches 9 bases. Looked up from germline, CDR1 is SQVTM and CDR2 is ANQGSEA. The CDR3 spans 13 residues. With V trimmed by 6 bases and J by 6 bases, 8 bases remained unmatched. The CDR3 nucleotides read TGCAGCGTCGCCGGGACAGGGTATCAGACCCAGTACTTC. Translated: CSVAGTGYQTQYF. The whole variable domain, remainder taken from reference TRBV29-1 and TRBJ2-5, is SAVISQKPSRDICQRGTSLTIQCQVDSQVTMMFWYRQQPGQSLTLIATANQGSEATYESGFVIDKFPISRPNLTFSTLTVSNMSPEDSSIYLCSVAGTGYQTQYFGPGTRLLVL.

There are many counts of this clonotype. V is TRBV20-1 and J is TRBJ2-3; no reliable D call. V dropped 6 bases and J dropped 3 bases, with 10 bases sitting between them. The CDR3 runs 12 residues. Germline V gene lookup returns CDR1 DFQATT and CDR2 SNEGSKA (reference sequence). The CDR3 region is CSALRRTDTQYF. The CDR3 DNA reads TGCAGTGCCCTAAGGAGAACAGATACGCAGTATTTT.

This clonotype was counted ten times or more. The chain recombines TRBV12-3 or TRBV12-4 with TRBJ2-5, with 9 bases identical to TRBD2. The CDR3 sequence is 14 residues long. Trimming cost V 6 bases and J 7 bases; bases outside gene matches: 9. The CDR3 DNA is TGTGCCAGCAGCCCCGGGACTAGCTGGGGGACCCAGTACTTC. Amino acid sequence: CASSPGTSWGTQYF.